This T cell receptor beta chain was documented in a study of T-cell reconstitution after alpha-beta-depleted transplantation in children. This clonotype turned up a few times. Given a much more abundant clone one base away, this may be a read error. Using unique molecular identifiers, the investigators prepared the TCRbeta library. TCRdb passed the PCR reads through MiXCR, listing each CDR3 protein once. The table lists some 490,000 distinct CDR3 sequences, approximately 13% of them singletons. Germline lookup yields CDR1 DFQATT and CDR2 SNEGSKA (reference sequence). This CDR3 comprises 15 residues. The TCR originated in a human donor who donated a stem cell graft to a child with combined immunodeficiency. The material was PBMCs from the stem cell graft donor, obtained from the stem cell graft. The chain couples TRBV20-1 to TRBJ1-3; weak D call: TRBD1 (5 bases). The CDR3 DNA is TGCAGTGCTAGATCGTGGAGGCAGGGCGAAAACCCCATATATTTT. Encoded protein: CSARSWRQGENPIYF.